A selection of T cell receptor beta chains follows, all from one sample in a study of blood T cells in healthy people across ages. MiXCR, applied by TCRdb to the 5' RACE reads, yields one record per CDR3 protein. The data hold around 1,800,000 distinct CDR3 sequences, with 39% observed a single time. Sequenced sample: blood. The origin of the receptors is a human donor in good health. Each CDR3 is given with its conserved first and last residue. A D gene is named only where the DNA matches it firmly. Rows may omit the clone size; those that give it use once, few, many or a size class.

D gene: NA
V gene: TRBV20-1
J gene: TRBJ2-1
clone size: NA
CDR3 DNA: TGCAGTGCTAGAGCTGCGGGTCGGAGTGCCAATGAGCAGTTCTTC
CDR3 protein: CSARAAGRSANEQFF

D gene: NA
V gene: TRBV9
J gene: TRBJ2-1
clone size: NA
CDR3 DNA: TGTGCCAGTAGTTCTATGTCGAACAATGAGCAGTTCTTC
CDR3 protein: CASSSMSNNEQFF

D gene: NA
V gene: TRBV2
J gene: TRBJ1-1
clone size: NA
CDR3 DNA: TGTGCCAGCAGTGGGTCGGGATACGCTGAAGCTTTCTTT
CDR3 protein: CASSGSGYAEAFF

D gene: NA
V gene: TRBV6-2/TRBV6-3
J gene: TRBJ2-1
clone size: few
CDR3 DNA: TGTGCCAGCACCACAATGACTTACAATGAGCAGTTCTTC
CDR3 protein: CASTTMTYNEQFF

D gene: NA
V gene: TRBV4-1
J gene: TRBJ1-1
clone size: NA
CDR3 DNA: TGCGCCAGCAGCCAAGTCCGCAGGGGAACTGAAGCTTTCTTT
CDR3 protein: CASSQVRRGTEAFF

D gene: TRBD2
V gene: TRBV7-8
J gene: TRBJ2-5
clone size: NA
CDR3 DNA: TGTGCCAGCGCTACGACTAGCGGTGATCGGGAGACCCAGTACTTC
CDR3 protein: CASATTSGDRETQYF

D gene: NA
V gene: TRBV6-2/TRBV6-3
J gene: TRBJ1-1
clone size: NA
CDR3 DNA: TGTGCCAGCAGAGACGACAGGTCTAGACCGAACACTGAAGCTTTCTTT
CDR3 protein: CASRDDRSRPNTEAFF

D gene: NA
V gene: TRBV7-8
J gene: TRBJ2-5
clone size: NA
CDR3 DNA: TGTGCCAGCAGCCGTCAAACAGGGTACCAAGAGACCCAGTACTTC
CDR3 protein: CASSRQTGYQETQYF

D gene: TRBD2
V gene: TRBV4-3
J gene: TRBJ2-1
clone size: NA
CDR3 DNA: TGCGCCAGCAGCCAAGAAGGGGGACTAGCCAATGAGCAGTTCTTC
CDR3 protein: CASSQEGGLANEQFF

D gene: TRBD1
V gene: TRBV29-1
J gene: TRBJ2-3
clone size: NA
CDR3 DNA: TGCAGCGTGGGACGGACAGGGGGCACAGATACGCAGTATTTT
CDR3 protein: CSVGRTGGTDTQYF